Given below is one TCR beta chain in context. The antigen it recognizes is unknown. No much larger clone is present one base from it, and per-base qualities are unavailable. Based on the germline V gene, the CDR1 and CDR2 sequences are SGDLS and YYNGEE. V is reduced by 0 bases and J by 6 bases, leaving a spacing of 12 bases between them. There are 14 amino acids in the CDR3, from cysteine to phenylalanine inclusive. Solely the CDR3 DNA is kept, with 42 bases framed from the first base. The sample originates from a study of siplizumab effects on memory and regulatory T cells (dated by TCRdb to between 2018 and 2021). Regarding the complete study: The study looked at the effect of siplizumab, an anti-CD2 antibody, on alloreactive T-cell subsets in allogeneic mixed lymphocyte reactions made from human PBMCs. Study-wide findings and limitations: For roughly 75-97% of proliferating CD4+ or CD8+ clones, no naive or memory phenotype could be assigned. In reactions with siplizumab, an average of 68.8% of mappable alloreactive CD4+ clones were Treg-derived, compared with roughly 26% in control reactions. Unstimulated naive T cells appeared more diverse than memory T cells, and naive cells seemed to contribute substantially to the alloresponse. Sequences below about 10^-5 frequency were poorly captured, so only a minor fraction of alloreactive clones could be mapped to unstimulated subsets. Whether proliferating Tregs from siplizumab cultures actually had suppressive function was not functionally confirmed. The cumulative frequency of alloreactive sequences that could be traced back to unstimulated CD4+ memory T cells was significantly reduced by siplizumab.

Receptor amplification or capture employed the immunoSEQ multiplex PCR assay. Roughly 10^5 TCR templates per sample were assayed on the deep sequencing platform. Genomic DNA extracted from sorted T cells was used for TCRbeta CDR3 sequencing. The study's own analysis went as follows. The R programming language was used for clonal analysis of TCRbeta CDR3 data. Comparing unstimulated samples against CFSE-low samples taken after the reaction was how alloreactive CD4+ and CD8+ clones were defined. By matching sequences to the repertoires of sorted unstimulated Treg and non-Treg cells, each alloreactive CD4+ clone was assigned a regulatory or non-regulatory origin. The table was pulled from immuneACCESS by TCRdb, which kept in-frame rearrangements only. Such tables lose some clones; where checked, under half of the loss comes from unresolved V genes, and the rest has no known cause. V and J calls and clone size are given by that table; D and trimming were obtained from the DNA. The sample has 85,000 to 95,000 clones on record, approximately 95% of them singletons. Clones ranked in the top ten supply around 0.31% of the sample.

Sorted unstimulated T cells, along with proliferating T cells recovered from mixed lymphocyte reactions, underwent TCRbeta CDR3 sequencing. Fresh whole blood from fewer than 11 HLA-typed healthy donors served as the source for isolating PBMCs. To map where alloreactive clones came from, unstimulated CD4+ non-regulatory T cells were FACS-sorted. The V and J segments used are TRBV9 and TRBJ1-2; a tentative D match to TRBD1 spans 6 bases. Sequenced input: non-Treg CD4+ T cells sorted from blood. The sample's cell subset or site label, in plain terms: FACS-sorted unstimulated CD4+ non-regulatory T cells. The receptor's source is a human donor in good health. The CDR3 reads CASSVGTENHGYTF. The bases are TGTGCCAGCAGCGTAGGGACAGAAAATCATGGCTACACCTTC.